The clone carrying this T cell receptor (beta chain) has only a few counts. This specimen comes from a study of blood T cell repertoires in COVID-19. Across the study: Sample material is recorded as cDNA or gDNA derived from T cells, B-cell-depleted T cells, or PBMCs.

Between the trimmed V and J ends, which lost 2 bases and 5 bases, there was a span of 10 bases. The germline gives CDR1 SGHTA, CDR2 FQGNSA. The CDR3 consists of 15 residues. Original analysis: Reference gene primer amplification in the assay estimated nucleated cell counts. Assay: immunoSEQ multiplex PCR; the TCRdb copy retains only in-frame clones and omits some. The D gene and trimming were derived from the DNA, and the V and J assignments and clone size from that table. The table has 9,500 to 11,000 clones, roughly 80% seen once. The rearrangement uses TRBV7-2 and TRBJ1-6; D gene unclear. Sequences were obtained from peripheral blood. This TCR was sampled from an older man with active COVID-19. CDR3 bases: TGTGCCAGCAGCTTAAAAGTACTCAATAATTCACCCCTCCACTTT. This gives the protein CASSLKVLNNSPLHF.